The clone carrying this T cell receptor (beta chain) showed up many times. What it recognizes is unknown. A patient was excluded if there was uncontrolled infection, other autoimmune disease, pregnancy or lactation. RNA transcripts provided the source from which TCR beta CDR3 regions were amplified. First-round RT-PCR with HTBI primers amplified the TCR CDR3 region. Each CDR3 protein gets one entry after TCRdb re-called the multiplex PCR reads with MiXCR. The table records under 200,000 distinct CDR3 sequences, about 9.4% of them present only once. This specimen belongs to a study of T cells in Graves' hyperthyroidism and ophthalmopathy. This CDR3 comprises 17 residues. Germline V lookup: CDR1 SGHAT, CDR2 FQNNGV. V was pared by 2 bases and J by 6 bases, with 19 bases between. Whole-study findings and limits: Ophthalmopathy and stable hyperthyroidism were told apart by a 13 V-J model.

The source is a woman between 18 and 30 years old with Graves' hyperthyroidism that later progressed to Graves' ophthalmopathy. Material: blood. The chain is built from TRBV11-2 and TRBJ2-2; D unresolved. CDR3 sequence (DNA): TGTGCCAGCAGCTTAAGTCGCGACGGCCGTTCCCCCGGGGAGCTGTTTTTT. It translates to CASSLSRDGRSPGELFF.